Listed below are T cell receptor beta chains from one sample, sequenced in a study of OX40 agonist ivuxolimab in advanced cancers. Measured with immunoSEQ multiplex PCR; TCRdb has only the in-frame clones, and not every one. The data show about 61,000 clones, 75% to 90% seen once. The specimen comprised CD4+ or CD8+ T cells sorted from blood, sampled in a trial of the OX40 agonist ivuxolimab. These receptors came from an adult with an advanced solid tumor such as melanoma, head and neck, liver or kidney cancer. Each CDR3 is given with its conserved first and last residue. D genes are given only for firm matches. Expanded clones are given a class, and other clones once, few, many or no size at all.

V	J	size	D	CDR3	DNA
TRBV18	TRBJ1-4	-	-	CASSDLEANEKLFF	TGTGCCAGCTCAGACCTCGAGGCTAATGAAAAACTGTTTTTT
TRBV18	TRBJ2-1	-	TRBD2	CASSPRTSGAHNEQFF	TGTGCCAGCTCACCCCGGACTAGCGGGGCGCACAATGAGCAGTTCTTC
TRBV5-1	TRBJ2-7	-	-	CASSKEGGLTYEQYF	TGCGCCAGCAGTAAGGAGGGGGGTCTAACCTACGAGCAGTACTTC
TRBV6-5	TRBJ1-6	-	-	CASNRGVADNSPLHF	TGTGCCAGCAATAGGGGCGTTGCCGATAATTCACCCCTCCACTTT
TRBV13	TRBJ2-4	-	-	CASSLPGGNIQYF	TGTGCCAGCAGCTTACCAGGGGGGAACATTCAGTACTTC
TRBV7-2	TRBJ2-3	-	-	CASSFWSGDTQYF	TGTGCCAGCAGCTTTTGGAGCGGGGATACGCAGTATTTT
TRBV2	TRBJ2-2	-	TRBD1	CASSALGQMNTGELFF	TGTGCCAGCAGCGCCTTGGGACAGATGAACACCGGGGAGCTGTTTTTT
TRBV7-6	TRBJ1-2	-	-	CASSLASNYGYTF	TGTGCCAGCAGCTTGGCCTCCAACTATGGCTACACCTTC
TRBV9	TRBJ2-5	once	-	CASSVDQTYQETQYF	TGTGCCAGCAGCGTTGATCAGACGTACCAAGAGACCCAGTACTTC
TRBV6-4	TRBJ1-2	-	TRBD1	CASSDSIGQGASGYTF	TGTGCCAGCAGTGACTCGATAGGACAGGGGGCGAGTGGCTACACCTTC
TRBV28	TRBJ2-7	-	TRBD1	CASSLGGQGAFAVYEQYF	TGTGCCAGCAGCTTAGGGGGACAGGGGGCGTTCGCGGTCTACGAGCAGTACTTC
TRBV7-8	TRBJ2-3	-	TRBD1	CASRIRTGIKDTQYF	TGTGCCAGCAGAATCAGGACAGGGATTAAAGATACGCAGTATTTT
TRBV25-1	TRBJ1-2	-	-	CASSELGGETLANYGYTF	TGTGCCAGCAGTGAATTGGGGGGCGAGACTCTCGCTAACTATGGCTACACCTTC
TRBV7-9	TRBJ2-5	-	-	CASSFGGRETQYF	TGTGCCAGCAGCTTCGGGGGGCGGGAGACCCAGTACTTC